The present TCR beta chain was sequenced within a study of T cell changes during pregnancy in multiple sclerosis. V was shortened by 2 bases and J by 8 bases, with 17 bases between the two germline ends. Germline CDR1 reads SGHRS; CDR2 reads YFSETQ. This CDR3 comprises 15 residues. This table comes from immunoSEQ multiplex PCR, and its TCRdb copy is limited to in-frame clones, with some not included. The sample holds under 70,000 clones, about nine tenths seen once. This receptor was taken from a female donor in good health, enrolled as a control in a pregnancy study. The starting material was peripheral blood, obtained after pregnancy. The gene calls are TRBV5-1 and TRBJ2-1; D remains unclear. CDR3 protein: CASSFSLEFPDEQFF. The DNA of the CDR3 is TGCGCCAGCAGCTTTAGCCTAGAGTTCCCGGATGAGCAGTTCTTC. The full variable domain, its missing parts supplied by reference TRBV5-1 and TRBJ2-1, is KAGVTQTPRYLIKTRGQQVTLSCSPISGHRSVSWYQQTPGQGLQFLFEYFSETQRNKGNFPGRFSGRQFSNSRSEMNVSTLELGDSALYLCASSFSLEFPDEQFFGPGTRLTVL.